This TCR beta chain emerged from a study of beta chain features in type 1 diabetes. This CDR3 comprises 15 residues. Germline CDR1 is SNHLY and CDR2 is FYNNEI. Germline trimming cut 3 bases from V and 4 bases from J; bases unmatched to any gene: 3. Overall study findings and caveats: Reduced insertions and increased deletions marked VDJ junctions in type 1 diabetes patients. Compared to healthy donors, patients appeared to have naive, central memory and Treg TCRB repertoires that were more alike. TCRB CDR3s from Type 1 diabetes patients were moderately but significantly shorter in all four CD4+ subsets.

TCRB transcripts that were expressed got sequenced, as all of the isolated RNA had been reverse transcribed. Assay used: immunoSEQ multiplex PCR; TCRdb lists only in-frame clones, some missing. This sample yields a few hundred thousand clones, of which approximately 15% are seen a single time; less than 0.02% belongs to the top ten. This clone was seen a few times. Its specificity is not known. Averaging around 110 mL, one heparinised blood draw was given by each donor. Markers CD45RO/CCR7/CD25/CD127/CD95/CD27 served to sort CD4+ naive, central memory, regulatory and stem cell-like memory cells. Sequences were obtained from naive CD4+ T cells from blood. The clonotype originates from a man aged 18 to 35 with type 1 diabetes. This chain joins TRBV2 and TRBJ2-3; TRBD1 agrees at 11 bases. The CDR3 region has the DNA TGTGCCAGCAGTGAGGAGGGACAGGGGGCAGATACGCAGTATTTT. Protein sequence: CASSEEGQGADTQYF.